The subject of this entry is one T cell receptor (beta chain). Its target is unknown. The data derive from a study of T cell responses to AZD1222 COVID-19 vaccine. General observations from the study: Only a handful of AZD1222 recipients, roughly six in all, had baseline seropositivity. It should be noted that donors were predominantly white British and more often female, and clonal diversity was possibly underestimated. Compared with day 0, the breadth and depth of the Spike-specific TCR repertoire rose significantly after two doses of AZD1222.

The V segment lost 6 bases and the J segment 1 base; nucleotides outside the gene matches: 4. The CDR3 runs to 16 residues. Germline V lookup: CDR1 MNHEY, CDR2 SMNVEV (reference sequence). Clones were sequenced by immunoSEQ multiplex PCR, and TCRdb holds only the in-frame ones, with some missing. The sample shows some 120,000 clones, around 83% of them seen only once. The source is an adult who received the AZD1222 COVID-19 vaccine. Sample: peripheral blood, taken 28 days after the second AZD1222 dose. The chain is built from TRBV27 and TRBJ2-2, with 11 bases fitting TRBD2. The CDR3 DNA reads as TGTGCCAGCAGGCCTCTAGCGGGGGGGAACACCGGGGAGCTGTTTTTT. Translation gives CASRPLAGGNTGELFF.